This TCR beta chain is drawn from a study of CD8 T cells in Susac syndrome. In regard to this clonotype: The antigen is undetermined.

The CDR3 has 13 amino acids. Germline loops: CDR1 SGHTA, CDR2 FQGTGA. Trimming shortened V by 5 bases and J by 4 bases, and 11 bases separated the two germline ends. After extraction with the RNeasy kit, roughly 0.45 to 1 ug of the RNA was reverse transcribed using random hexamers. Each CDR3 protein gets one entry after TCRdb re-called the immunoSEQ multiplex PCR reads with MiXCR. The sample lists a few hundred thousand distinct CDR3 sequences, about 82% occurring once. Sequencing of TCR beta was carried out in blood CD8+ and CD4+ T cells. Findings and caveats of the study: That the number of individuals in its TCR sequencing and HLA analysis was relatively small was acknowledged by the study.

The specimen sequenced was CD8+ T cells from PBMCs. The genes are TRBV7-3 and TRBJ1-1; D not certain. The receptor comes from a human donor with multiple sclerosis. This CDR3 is CASSPPPGTEAFF. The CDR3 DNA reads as TGTGCCAGCAGCCCCCCCCCGGGCACTGAAGCTTTCTTT.